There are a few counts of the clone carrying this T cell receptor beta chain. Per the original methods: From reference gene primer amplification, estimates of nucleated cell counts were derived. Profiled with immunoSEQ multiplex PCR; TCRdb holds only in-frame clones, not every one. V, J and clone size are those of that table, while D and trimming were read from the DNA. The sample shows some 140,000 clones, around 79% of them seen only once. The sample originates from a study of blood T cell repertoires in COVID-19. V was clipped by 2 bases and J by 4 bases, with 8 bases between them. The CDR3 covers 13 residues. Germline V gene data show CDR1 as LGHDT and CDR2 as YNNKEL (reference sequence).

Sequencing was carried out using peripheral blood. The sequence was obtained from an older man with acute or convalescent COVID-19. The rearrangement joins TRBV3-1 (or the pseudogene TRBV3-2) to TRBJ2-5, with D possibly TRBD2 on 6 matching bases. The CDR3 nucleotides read TGTGCCAGCAGCCAATTGGAGGGAGAGACCCAGTACTTC. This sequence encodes CASSQLEGETQYF.